Ten or more counts support the clone carrying this T cell receptor (beta chain). The target antigen is unknown. The CDR3 has 15 amino acids. Trimming took 4 bases from V and 2 from J, leaving 12 bases between them. CDR1 is SGHTA and CDR2 is FQGTGA in the germline V gene. Amplification yielded TCR beta CDR3 regions, with RNA transcripts as the source. Carried out on the TCR CDR3, a first-round RT-PCR used the HTBI primer set. TCRdb recomputed calls from the multiplex PCR reads with MiXCR, one row per CDR3 protein. The sample has a few hundred thousand distinct CDR3 sequences, more than 45% seen once; the top ten hold about 20%. The sample belongs to a study of T cells in Graves' hyperthyroidism and ophthalmopathy. Study observations and caveats: Clonotypes that were expanded in thyroid above 0.001 mostly appeared in blood too.

The specimen sequenced was peripheral blood or thyroid tissue (not recorded which). The source is an adult woman with Graves' disease, either hyperthyroidism or ophthalmopathy (not recorded which). V and J are TRBV7-3 and TRBJ1-3, with D unresolved. CDR3 in DNA: TGTGCCAGCAGCTCCAACCCGAACCCTGGAAACACCATATATTTT. It codes for CASSSNPNPGNTIYF.